The present T cell receptor beta chain was sequenced within a study of Ad26.COV2.S vaccination and SARS-CoV-2 variants. Treatment meaning: around 19 received Ad26.COV2.S at low or high dose, single or two shots; 5 received placebo; per-sample allocation not given. Sampling occurred on day 63 after the first vaccine or placebo injection. The protocol was immunoSEQ multiplex PCR, while the TCRdb copy is restricted to in-frame clones and leaves out a portion. This sample carries more than 300,000 clones, approximately 86% of them seen once, and the ten largest clones take 2% to 2.5%. The receptor was isolated from a person aged 18 to 65 who received the Ad26.COV2.S COVID-19 vaccine or a placebo. The sample was peripheral blood, taken in a trial of Ad26.COV2.S vaccine versus placebo.

For the CDR3, the DNA is TGTGCCAGCAGCTTAGTAAACCCCTCCTACGAGCAGTACTTC. It codes for CASSLVNPSYEQYF. This chain links TRBV11-3 with TRBJ2-7; no clear D gene. Trimming shortened V by 1 base and J by 0 bases, and 7 bases separated the two germline ends. CDR1 and CDR2 (germline): SGHNT, YENEEA. The CDR3 loop spans 14 amino acids.